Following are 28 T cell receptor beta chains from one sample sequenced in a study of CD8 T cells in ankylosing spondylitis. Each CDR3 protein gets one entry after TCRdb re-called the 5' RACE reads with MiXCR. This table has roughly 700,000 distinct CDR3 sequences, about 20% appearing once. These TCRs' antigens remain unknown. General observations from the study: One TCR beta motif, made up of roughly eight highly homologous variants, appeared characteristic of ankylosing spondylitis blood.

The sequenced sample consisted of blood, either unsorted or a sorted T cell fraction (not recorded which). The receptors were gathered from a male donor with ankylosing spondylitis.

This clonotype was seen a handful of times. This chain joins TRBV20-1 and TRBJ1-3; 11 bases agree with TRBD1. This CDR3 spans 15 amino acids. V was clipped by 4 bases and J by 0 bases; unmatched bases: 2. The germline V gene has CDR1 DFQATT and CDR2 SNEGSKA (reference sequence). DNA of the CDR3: TGCAGTGCTACGGACAGGGGGCTCTCTGGAAACACCATATATTTT. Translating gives CSATDRGLSGNTIYF.

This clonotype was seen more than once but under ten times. The chain's CDR3 is CASSLTVAGGRTGELFF. CDR3 sequence (DNA): TGTGCCAGCAGCTTAACAGTCGCGGGGGGCCGTACCGGGGAGCTGTTTTTT. The gene calls are TRBV7-3 and TRBJ2-2, with TRBD2 identical over 8 bases. Trimming removed 0 bases from V and 5 bases from J; junction bases left unmatched: 8. This CDR3 comprises 17 residues. Germline lookup yields CDR1 SGHTA and CDR2 FQGTGA.

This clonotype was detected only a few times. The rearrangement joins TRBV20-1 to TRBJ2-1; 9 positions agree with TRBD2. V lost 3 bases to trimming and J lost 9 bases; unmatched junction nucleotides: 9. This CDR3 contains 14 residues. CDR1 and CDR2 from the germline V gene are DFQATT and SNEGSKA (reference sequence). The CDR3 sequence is CSARYSGRLGEQFF. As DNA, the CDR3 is TGCAGTGCTAGGTACAGCGGGAGGCTGGGTGAGCAGTTCTTC.

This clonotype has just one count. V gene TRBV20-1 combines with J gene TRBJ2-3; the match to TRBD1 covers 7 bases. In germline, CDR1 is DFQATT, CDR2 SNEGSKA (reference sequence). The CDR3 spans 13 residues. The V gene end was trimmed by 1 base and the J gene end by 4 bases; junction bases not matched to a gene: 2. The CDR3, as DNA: TGCAGTGCTAGAGGAGGGGGCGCAGATACGCAGTATTTT. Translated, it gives CSARGGGADTQYF.

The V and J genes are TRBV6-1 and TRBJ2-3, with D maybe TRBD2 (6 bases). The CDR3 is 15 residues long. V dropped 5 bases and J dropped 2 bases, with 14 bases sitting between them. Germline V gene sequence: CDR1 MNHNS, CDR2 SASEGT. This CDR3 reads CASSRYAGSTDTQYF. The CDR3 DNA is TGTGCCAGCAGTCGCTATGCGGGGTCCACAGATACGCAGTATTTT.

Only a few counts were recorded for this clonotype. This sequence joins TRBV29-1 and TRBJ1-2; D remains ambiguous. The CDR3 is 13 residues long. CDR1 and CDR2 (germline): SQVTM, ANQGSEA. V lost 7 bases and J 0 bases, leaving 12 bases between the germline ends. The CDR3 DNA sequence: TGCAGCGGCACAACACGCTCTAACTATGGCTACACCTTC. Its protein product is CSGTTRSNYGYTF. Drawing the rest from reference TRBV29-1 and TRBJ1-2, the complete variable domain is SAVISQKPSRDICQRGTSLTIQCQVDSQVTMMFWYRQQPGQSLTLIATANQGSEATYESGFVIDKFPISRPNLTFSTLTVSNMSPEDSSIYLCSGTTRSNYGYTFGSGTRLTVV.

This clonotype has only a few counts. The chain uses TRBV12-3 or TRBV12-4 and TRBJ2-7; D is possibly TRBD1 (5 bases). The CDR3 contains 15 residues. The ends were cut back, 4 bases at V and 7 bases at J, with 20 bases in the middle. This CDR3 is CASSSTPPQGWEQYF. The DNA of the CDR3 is TGTGCCAGCAGTTCCACCCCGCCTCAGGGTTGGGAGCAGTACTTC.

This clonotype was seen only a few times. CDR3 coding DNA: TGTGCCAGCAGCTTGTTGAGTAGCGAGTACAATGAGCAGTTCTTC. It yields the protein CASSLLSSEYNEQFF. This sequence joins TRBV7-6 and TRBJ2-1, with D tentatively TRBD2 (5 bases). Germline V gives CDR1 SGHVS, CDR2 FNYEAQ. The CDR3 runs to 15 residues. Trimming took 3 bases from V and 4 from J, leaving 13 bases between them.

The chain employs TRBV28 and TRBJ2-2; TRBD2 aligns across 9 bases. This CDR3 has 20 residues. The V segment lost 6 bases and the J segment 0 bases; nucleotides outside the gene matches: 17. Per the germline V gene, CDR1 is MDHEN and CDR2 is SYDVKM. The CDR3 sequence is CASRSLSGTSKGANTGELFF. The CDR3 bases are TGTGCCAGCAGATCCCTTTCCGGGACTAGCAAAGGAGCGAACACCGGGGAGCTGTTTTTT.

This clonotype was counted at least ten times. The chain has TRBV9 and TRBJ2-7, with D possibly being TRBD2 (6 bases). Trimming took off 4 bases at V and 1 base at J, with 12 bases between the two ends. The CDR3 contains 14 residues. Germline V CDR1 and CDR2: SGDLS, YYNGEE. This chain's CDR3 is CASSPRTTSYEQYF. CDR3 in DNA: TGTGCCAGCAGCCCAAGGACTACTTCCTACGAGCAGTACTTC.

This CDR3 reads CSAIPGRGGNYGYTF. In DNA, the CDR3 is TGCAGTGCCATCCCCGGACGTGGTGGTAACTATGGCTACACCTTC. The V and J genes are TRBV20-1 and TRBJ1-2, with unresolved D. Germline V gives CDR1 DFQATT, CDR2 SNEGSKA (reference sequence). This CDR3 has 15 amino acids. V shed 6 bases and J shed 1 base, with 18 bases lying between them.

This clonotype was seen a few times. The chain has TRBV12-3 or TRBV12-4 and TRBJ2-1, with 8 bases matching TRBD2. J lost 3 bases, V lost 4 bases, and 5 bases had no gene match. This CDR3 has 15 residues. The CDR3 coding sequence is TGTGCCAGCAGTTGGAGCGGGAGAGTCTACAATGAGCAGTTCTTC. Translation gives CASSWSGRVYNEQFF.

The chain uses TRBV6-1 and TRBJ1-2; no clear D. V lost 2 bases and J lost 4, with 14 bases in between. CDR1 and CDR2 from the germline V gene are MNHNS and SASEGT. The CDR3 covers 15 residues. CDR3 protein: CASSEWARISYGYTF. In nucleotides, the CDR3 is TGTGCCAGCAGTGAATGGGCCCGGATATCCTATGGCTACACCTTC.

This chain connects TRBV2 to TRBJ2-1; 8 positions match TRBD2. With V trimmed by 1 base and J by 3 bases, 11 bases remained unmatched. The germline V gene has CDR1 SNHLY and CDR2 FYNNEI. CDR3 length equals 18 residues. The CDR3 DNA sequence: TGTGCCAGCAGTGAAGGCGGGAGGAAGGGGAAGGACTACAATGAGCAGTTCTTC. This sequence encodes CASSEGGRKGKDYNEQFF. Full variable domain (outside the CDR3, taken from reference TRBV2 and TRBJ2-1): EPEVTQTPSHQVTQMGQEVILRCVPISNHLYFYWYRQILGQKVEFLVSFYNNEISEKSEIFDDQFSVERPDGSNFTLKIRSTKLEDSAMYFCASSEGGRKGKDYNEQFFGPGTRLTVL.

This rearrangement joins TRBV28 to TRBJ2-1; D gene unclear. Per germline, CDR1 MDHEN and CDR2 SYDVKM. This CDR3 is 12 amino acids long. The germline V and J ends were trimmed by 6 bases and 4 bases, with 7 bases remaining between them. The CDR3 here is CASSSVYNEQFF. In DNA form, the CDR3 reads TGTGCCAGCAGCTCAGTTTACAATGAGCAGTTCTTC.

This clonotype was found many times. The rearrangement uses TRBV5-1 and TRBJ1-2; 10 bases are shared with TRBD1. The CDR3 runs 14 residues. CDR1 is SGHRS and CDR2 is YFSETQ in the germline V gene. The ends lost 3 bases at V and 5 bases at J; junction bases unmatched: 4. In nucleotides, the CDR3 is TGCGCCAGCAGCTCACCGGGACAGGGGTATGGCTACACCTTC. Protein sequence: CASSSPGQGYGYTF.

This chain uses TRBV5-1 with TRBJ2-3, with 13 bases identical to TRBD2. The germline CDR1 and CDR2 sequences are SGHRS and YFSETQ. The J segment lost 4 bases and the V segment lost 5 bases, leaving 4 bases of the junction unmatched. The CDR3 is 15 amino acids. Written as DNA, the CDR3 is TGCGCCAGCAGACTAGCGGGAGGGGGGCCAGATACGCAGTATTTT. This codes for CASRLAGGGPDTQYF.

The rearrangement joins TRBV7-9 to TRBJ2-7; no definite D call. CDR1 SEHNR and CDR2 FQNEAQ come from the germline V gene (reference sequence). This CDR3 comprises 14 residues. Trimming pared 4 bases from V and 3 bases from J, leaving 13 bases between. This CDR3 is CASSSPSRDYEQYF. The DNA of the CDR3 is TGTGCCAGCAGCTCCCCTTCCAGAGACTACGAGCAGTACTTC.

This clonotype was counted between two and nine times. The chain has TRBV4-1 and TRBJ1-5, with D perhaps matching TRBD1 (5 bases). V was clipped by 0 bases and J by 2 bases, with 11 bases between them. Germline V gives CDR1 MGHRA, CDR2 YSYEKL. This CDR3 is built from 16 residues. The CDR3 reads CASSQEWGSGNQPQHF. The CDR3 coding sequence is TGCGCCAGCAGCCAAGAGTGGGGGTCGGGCAATCAGCCCCAGCATTTT.

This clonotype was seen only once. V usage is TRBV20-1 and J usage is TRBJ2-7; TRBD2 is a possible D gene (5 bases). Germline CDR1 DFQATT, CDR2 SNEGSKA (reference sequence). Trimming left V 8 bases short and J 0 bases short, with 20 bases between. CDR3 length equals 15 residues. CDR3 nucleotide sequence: TGCAGTACCACGGACCCAGCGGACCCCTCCTACGAGCAGTACTTC. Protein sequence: CSTTDPADPSYEQYF.

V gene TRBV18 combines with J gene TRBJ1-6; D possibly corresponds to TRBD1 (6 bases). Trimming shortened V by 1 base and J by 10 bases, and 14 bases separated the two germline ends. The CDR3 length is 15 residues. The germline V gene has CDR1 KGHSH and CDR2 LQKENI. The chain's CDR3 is CASSPRAGEDSPLHF. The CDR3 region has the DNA TGTGCCAGCTCACCACGGGCAGGGGAAGACTCACCCCTCCACTTT.

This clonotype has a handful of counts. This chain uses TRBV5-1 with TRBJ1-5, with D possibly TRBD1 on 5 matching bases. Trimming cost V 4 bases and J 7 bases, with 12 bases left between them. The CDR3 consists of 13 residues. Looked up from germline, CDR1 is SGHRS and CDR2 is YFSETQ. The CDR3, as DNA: TGCGCCAGCAGCGGGGGGGACGGACAGCCCCAGCATTTT. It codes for CASSGGDGQPQHF.

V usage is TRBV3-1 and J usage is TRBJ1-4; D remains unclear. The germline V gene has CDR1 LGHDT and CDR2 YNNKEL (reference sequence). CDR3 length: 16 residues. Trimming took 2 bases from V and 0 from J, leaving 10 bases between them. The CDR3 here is CASSQPTESTNEKLFF. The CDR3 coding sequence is TGTGCCAGCAGCCAACCAACGGAGTCAACTAATGAAAAACTGTTTTTT.

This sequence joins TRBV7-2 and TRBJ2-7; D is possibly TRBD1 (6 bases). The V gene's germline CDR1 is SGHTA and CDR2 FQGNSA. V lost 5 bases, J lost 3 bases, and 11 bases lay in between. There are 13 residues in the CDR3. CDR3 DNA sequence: TGTGCCAGCAGCCCCCGGACAGACTACGAGCAGTACTTC. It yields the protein CASSPRTDYEQYF.

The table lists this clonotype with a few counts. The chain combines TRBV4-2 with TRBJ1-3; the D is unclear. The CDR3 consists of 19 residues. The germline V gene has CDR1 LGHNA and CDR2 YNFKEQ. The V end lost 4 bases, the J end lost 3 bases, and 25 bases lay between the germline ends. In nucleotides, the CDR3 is TGTGCCAGCAGCCCCAAATCGATAATCGACACCGCCGGTGGAAACACCATATATTTT. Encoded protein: CASSPKSIIDTAGGNTIYF.

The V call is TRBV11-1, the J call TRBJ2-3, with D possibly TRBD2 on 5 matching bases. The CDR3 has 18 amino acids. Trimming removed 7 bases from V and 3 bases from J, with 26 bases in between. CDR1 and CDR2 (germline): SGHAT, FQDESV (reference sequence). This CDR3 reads CASNFLPSAGNWTDTQYF. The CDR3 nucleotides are TGTGCCAGCAACTTCCTCCCCTCCGCCGGGAATTGGACAGATACGCAGTATTTT.

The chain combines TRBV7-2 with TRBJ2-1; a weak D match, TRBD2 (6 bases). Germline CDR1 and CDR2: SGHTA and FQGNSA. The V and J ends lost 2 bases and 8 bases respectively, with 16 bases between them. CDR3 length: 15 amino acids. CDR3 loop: CASSLRASAWDEQFF. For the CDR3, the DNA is TGTGCCAGCAGCTTACGGGCTAGCGCATGGGATGAGCAGTTCTTC.

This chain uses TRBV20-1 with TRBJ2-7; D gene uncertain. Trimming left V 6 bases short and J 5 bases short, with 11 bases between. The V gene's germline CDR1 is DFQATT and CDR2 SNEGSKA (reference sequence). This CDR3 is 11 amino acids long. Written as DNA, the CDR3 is TGCAGTGCCCAGCTAGTCGACGAGCAGTACTTC. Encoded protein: CSAQLVDEQYF.